Described below is a single T cell receptor beta chain sequence and its context. These data belong to a study of shared clonotypes between healthy human individuals. Naivety among CD8 cells was defined by CD45RO negativity and positive CCR7 selection, thereby excluding terminally differentiated effector memory CD45RA+ cells. Using immunoSEQ multiplex PCR, the repertoire was profiled, and TCRdb retains in-frame clones only, with some absent. The sample includes about 1,900,000 clones, about 95% of them seen just once. V lost 1 base and J 2 bases, leaving 9 bases between the germline ends. The CDR3 totals 14 residues. Germline-derived CDR1 and CDR2 are SGHVS and FQNEAQ.

This chain joins TRBV7-8 and TRBJ2-7; D remains ambiguous. The TCR comes from a man between 18 and 35 years old in good health. The sequenced material came from naive CD8+ T cells sorted from blood. CDR3 loop: CASSLEGQTYEQYF. CDR3 bases: TGTGCCAGCAGCTTAGAGGGTCAGACCTACGAGCAGTACTTC. Looking up the rest from reference TRBV7-8 and TRBJ2-7 gives the full variable domain: GAGVSQSPRYKVAKRGQDVALRCDPISGHVSLFWYQQALGQGPEFLTYFQNEAQLDKSGLPSDRFFAERPEGSVSTLKIQRTQQEDSAVYLCASSLEGQTYEQYFGPGTRLTVT.